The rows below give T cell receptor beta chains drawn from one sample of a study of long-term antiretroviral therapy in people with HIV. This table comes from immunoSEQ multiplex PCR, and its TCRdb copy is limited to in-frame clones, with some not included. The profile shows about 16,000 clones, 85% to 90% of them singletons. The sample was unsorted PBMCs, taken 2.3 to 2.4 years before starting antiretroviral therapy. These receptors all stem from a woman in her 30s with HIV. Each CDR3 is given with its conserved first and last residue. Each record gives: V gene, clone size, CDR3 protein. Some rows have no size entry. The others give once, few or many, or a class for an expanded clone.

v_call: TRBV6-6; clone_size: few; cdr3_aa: CASTAFSRDTGELFF
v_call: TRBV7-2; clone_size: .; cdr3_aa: CASSSPGEGTYEQYF
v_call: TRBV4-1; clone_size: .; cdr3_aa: CASSRDRGKETQYF
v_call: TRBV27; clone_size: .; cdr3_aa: CASRGTAYNEQFF
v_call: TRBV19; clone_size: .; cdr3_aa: CASSIDHRNSGNTIYF
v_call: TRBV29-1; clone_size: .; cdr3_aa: CSVYDLGTDYGYTF
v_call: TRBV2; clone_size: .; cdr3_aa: CASRIRDRVTGELFF
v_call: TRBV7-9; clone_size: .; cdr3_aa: CASSLAVSGGPQETQYF
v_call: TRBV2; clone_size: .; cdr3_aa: CASIRRTTEAFF
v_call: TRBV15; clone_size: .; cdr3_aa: CATSRGAGSGNTIYF
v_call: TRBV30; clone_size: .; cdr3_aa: CAWSLPGNYGYTF
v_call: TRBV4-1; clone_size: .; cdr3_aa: CASSGRDGGGHEQYF
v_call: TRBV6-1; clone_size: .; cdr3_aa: CASSERRGGDTDTQYF
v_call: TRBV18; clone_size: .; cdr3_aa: CASSPTGTYEQYF
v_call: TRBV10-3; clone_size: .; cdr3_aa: CAISESGQGTYGYTF
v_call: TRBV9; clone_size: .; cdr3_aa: CASSAFGGTEAFF
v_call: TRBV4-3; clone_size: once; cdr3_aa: CASSQNRGHYGYTF
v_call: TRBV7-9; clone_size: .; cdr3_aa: CASSFPSTGRSTDTQYF
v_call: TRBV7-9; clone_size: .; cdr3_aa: CASSLLWHEQYF
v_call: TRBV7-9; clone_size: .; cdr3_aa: CASSSHGTGLIGYTF
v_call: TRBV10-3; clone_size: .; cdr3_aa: CAISPDSSQETQYF
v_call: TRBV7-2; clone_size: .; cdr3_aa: CASSIPRGRGTSYEQYF
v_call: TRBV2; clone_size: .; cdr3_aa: CASRGQPNTEAFF
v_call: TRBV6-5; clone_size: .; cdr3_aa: CASRRTGTPYEQYF
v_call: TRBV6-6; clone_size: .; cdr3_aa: CASSSPDTTYEQYF